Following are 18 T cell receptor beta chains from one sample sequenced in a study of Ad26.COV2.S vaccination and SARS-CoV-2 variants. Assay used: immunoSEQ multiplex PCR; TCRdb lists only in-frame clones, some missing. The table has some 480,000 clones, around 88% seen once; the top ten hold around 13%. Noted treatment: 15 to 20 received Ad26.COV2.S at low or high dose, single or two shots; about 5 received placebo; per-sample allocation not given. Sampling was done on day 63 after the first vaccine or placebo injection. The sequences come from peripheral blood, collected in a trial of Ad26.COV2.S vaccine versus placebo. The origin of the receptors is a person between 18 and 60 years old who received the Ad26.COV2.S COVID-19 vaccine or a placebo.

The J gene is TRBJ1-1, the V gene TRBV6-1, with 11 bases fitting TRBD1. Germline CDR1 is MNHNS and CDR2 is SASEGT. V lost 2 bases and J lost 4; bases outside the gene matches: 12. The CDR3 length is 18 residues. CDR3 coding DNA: TGTGCCAGCAGTGAACTAGGACAGGGGGCCGCTGCGAGCACTGAAGCTTTCTTT. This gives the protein CASSELGQGAAASTEAFF.

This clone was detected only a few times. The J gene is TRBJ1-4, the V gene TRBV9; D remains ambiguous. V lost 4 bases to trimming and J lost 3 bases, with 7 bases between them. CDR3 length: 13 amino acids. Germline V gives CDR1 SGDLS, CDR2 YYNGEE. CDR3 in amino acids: CASSHRPNEKLFF. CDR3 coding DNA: TGTGCCAGCAGCCATAGGCCTAATGAAAAACTGTTTTTT.

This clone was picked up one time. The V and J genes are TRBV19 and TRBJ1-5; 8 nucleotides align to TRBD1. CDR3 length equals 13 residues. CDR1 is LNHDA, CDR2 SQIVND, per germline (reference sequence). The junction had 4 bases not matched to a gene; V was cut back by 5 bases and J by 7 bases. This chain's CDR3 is CASSDQGAQPQHF. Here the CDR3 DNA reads TGTGCCAGTAGTGACCAGGGGGCACAGCCCCAGCATTTT.

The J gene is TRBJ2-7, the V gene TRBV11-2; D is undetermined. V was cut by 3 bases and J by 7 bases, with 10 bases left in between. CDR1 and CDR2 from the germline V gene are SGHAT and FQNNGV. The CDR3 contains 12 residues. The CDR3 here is CASSFGLGEQYF. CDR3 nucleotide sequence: TGTGCCAGCAGCTTTGGGCTGGGTGAGCAGTACTTC.

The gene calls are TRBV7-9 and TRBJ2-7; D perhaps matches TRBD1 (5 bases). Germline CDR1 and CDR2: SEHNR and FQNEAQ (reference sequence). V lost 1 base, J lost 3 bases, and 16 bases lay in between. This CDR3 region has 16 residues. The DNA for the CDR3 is TGTGCCAGCAGCTTAGTAGGGGCAGGGCAACACTACGAGCAGTACTTC. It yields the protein CASSLVGAGQHYEQYF.

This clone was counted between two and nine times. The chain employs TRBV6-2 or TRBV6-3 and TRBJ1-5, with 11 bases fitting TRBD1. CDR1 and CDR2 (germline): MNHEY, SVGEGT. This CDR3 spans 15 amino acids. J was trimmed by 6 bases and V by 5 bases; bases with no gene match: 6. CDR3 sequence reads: CASSTGQGASQPQHF. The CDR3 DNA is TGTGCCAGCAGTACAGGACAGGGGGCATCTCAGCCCCAGCATTTT.

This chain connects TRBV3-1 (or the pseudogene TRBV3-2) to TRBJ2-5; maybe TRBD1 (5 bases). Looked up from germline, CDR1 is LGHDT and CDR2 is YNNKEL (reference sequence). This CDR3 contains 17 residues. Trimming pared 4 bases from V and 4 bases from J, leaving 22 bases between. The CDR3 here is CASSRQYKPQGRETQYF. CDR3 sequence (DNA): TGTGCCAGCAGCCGACAATACAAGCCCCAGGGTAGAGAGACCCAGTACTTC.

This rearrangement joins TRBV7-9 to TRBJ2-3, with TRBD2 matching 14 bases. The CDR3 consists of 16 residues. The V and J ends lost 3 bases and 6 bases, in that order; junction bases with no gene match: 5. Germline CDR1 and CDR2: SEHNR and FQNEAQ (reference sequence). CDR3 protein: CASSFLGTSGGDTQYF. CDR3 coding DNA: TGTGCCAGCAGCTTCCTTGGGACTAGCGGGGGCGATACGCAGTATTTT.

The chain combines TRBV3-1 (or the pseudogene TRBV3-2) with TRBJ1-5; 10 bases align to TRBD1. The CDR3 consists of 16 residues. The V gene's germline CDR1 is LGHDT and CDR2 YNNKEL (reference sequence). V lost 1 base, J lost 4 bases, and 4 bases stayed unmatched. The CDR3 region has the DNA TGTGCCAGCAGCCAAGGACAGGGGGCTCGAAATCAGCCCCAGCATTTT. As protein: CASSQGQGARNQPQHF.

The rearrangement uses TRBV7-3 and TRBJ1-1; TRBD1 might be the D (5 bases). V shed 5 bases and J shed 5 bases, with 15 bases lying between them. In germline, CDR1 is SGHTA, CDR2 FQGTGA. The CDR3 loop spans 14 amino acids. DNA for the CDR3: TGTGCCAGCAGCCCGCAAACCGGGACGACTGAAGCTTTCTTT. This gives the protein CASSPQTGTTEAFF.

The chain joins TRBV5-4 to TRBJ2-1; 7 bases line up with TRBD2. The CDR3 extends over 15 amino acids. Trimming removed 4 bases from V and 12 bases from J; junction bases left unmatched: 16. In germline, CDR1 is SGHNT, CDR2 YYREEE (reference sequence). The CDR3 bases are TGTGCCAGCAGCCCCACTAGCGAAGGAAAGCTGGGGCAGTTCTTC. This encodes CASSPTSEGKLGQFF.

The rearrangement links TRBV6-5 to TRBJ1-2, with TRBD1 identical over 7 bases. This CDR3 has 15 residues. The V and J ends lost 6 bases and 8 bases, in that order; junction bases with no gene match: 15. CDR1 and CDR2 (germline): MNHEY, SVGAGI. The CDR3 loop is CASRGDRQRTMGYTF. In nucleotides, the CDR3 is TGTGCCAGCAGGGGGGACAGACAGCGAACTATGGGCTACACCTTC.

The CDR3 sequence is CASSLDGYTVEQYF. The CDR3 DNA follows: TGTGCCAGCAGTTTAGACGGGTACACGGTCGAGCAGTACTTC. V usage is TRBV6-6 and J usage is TRBJ2-7, with D hard to call. This CDR3 is 14 amino acids long. Trimming cost V 4 bases and J 6 bases, with 16 bases left between them. The germline V gene has CDR1 MNHNY and CDR2 SVGAGI (reference sequence).

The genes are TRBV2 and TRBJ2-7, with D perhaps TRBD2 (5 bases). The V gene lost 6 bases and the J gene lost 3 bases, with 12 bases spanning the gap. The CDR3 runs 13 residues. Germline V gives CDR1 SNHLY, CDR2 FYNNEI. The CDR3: CASSQTRGYEQYF. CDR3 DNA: TGTGCCAGCAGCCAAACTCGGGGCTACGAGCAGTACTTC.

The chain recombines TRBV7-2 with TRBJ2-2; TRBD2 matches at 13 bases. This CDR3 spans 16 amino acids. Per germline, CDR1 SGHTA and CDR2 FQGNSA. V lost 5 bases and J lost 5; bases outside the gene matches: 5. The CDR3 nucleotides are TGTGCCAGCAGCCTATCACTAGCGGGAGGGACCGGGGAGCTGTTTTTT. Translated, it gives CASSLSLAGGTGELFF.

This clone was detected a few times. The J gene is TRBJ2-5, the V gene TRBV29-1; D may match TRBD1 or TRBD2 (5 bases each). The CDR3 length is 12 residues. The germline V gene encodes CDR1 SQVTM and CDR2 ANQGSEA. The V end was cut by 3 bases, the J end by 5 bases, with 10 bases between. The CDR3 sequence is CSVDSGTETQYF. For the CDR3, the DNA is TGCAGCGTTGATTCAGGGACGGAGACCCAGTACTTC.

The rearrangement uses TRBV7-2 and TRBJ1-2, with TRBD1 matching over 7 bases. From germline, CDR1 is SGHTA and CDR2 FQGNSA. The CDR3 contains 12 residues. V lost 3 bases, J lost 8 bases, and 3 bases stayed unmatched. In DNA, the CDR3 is TGTGCCAGCAGCTTGAGGACAGGAGGCTACACCTTC. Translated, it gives CASSLRTGGYTF.

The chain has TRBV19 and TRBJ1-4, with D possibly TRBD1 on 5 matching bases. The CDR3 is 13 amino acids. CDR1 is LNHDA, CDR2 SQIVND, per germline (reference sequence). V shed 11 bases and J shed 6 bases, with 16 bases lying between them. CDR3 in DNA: TGTGCCGTACAGGCCAGGGAAGATGAAAAACTGTTTTTT. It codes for CAVQAREDEKLFF.